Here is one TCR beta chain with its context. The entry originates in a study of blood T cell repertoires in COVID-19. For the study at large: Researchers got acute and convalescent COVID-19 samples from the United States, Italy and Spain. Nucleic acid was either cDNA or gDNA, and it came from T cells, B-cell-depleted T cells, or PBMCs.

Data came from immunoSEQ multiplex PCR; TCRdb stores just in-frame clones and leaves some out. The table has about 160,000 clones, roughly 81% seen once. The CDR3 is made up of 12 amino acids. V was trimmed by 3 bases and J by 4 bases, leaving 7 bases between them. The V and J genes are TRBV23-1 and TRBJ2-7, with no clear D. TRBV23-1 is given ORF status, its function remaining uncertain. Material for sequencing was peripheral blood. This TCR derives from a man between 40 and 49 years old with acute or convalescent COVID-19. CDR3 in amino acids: CASSHFVYEQYF. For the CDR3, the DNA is TGCGCCAGCAGTCACTTTGTATACGAGCAGTACTTC.